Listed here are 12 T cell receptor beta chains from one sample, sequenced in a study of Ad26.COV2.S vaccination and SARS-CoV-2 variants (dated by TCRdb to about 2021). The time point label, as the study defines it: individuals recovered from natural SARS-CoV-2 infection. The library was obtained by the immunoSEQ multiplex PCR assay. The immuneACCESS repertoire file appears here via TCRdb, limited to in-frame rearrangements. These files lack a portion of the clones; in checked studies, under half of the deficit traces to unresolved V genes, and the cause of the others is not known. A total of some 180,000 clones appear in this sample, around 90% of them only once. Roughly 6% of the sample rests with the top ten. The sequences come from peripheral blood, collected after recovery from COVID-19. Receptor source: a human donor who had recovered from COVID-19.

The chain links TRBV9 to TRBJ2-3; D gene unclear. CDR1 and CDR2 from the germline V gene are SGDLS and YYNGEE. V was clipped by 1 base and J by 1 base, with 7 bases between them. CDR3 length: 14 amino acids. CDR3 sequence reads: CASSVLAGTDTQYF. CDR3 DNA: TGTGCCAGCAGCGTACTGGCGGGCACAGATACGCAGTATTTT.

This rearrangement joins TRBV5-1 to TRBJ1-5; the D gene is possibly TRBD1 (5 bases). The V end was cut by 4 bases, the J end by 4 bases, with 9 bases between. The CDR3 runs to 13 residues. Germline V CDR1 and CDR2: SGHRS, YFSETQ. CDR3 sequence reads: CASSAGPNQPQHF. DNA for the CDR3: TGCGCCAGCAGCGCGGGACCAAATCAGCCCCAGCATTTT.

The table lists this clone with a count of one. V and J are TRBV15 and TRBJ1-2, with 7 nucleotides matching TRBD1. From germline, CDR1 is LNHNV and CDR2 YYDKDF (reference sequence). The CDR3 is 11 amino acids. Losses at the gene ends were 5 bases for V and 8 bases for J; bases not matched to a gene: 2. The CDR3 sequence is CATSSTGGYTF. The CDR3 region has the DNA TGTGCCACCAGCTCGACAGGGGGCTACACCTTC.

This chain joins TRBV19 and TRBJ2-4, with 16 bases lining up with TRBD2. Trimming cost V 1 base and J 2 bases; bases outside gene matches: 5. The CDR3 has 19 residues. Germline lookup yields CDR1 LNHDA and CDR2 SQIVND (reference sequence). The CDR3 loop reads CASSIAGTSGRVSKNIQYF. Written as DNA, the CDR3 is TGTGCCAGTAGTATAGCTGGGACTAGCGGGAGGGTCTCCAAAAACATTCAGTACTTC.

CDR3 sequence reads: CATSRDPVPQETQYF. The CDR3 nucleotides are TGTGCCACCAGCAGAGATCCCGTGCCCCAAGAGACCCAGTACTTC. This sequence joins TRBV15 and TRBJ2-5; D unresolved. This CDR3 region has 15 residues. Germline V lookup: CDR1 LNHNV, CDR2 YYDKDF (reference sequence). Trimming took 0 bases from V and 1 from J, leaving 9 bases between them.

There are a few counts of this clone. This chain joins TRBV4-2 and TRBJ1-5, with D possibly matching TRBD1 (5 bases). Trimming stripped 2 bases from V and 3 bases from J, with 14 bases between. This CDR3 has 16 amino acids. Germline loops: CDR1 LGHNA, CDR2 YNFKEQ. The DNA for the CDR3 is TGTGCCAGCAGCCAATCGGGCGGGGGTACCAATCAGCCCCAGCATTTT. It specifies CASSQSGGGTNQPQHF.

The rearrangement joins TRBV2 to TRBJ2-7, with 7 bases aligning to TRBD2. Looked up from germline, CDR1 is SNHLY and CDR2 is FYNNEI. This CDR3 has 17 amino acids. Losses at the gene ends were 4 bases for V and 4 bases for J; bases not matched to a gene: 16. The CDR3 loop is CASSGGAGRVWRYEQYF. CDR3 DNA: TGTGCCAGCAGTGGAGGAGCGGGACGGGTTTGGAGGTACGAGCAGTACTTC.

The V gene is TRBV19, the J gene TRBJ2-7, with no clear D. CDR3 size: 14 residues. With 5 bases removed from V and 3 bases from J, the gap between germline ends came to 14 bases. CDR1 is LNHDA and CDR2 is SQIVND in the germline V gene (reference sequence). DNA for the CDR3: TGTGCCAGTAGTCCGCCAGGCTCCTTCTACGAGCAGTACTTC. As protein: CASSPPGSFYEQYF. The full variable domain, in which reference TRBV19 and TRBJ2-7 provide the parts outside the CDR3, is DGGITQSPKYLFRKEGQNVTLSCEQNLNHDAMYWYRQDPGQGLRLIYYSQIVNDFQKGDIAEGYSVSREKKESFPLTVTSAQKNPTAFYLCASSPPGSFYEQYFGPGTRLTVT.

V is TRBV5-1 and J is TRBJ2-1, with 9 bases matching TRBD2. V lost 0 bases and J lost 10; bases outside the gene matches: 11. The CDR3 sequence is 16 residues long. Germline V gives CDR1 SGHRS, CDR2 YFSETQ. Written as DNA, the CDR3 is TGCGCCAGCAGCTTGGGAGGAGGCGGGGGGGCCCGAGAGCAGTTCTTC. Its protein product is CASSLGGGGGAREQFF.

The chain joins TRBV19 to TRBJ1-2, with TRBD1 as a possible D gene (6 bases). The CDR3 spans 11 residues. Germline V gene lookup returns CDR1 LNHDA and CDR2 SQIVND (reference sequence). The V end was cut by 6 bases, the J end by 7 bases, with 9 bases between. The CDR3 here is CASSQGGGYTF. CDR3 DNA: TGTGCCAGTAGCCAAGGGGGTGGCTACACCTTC.

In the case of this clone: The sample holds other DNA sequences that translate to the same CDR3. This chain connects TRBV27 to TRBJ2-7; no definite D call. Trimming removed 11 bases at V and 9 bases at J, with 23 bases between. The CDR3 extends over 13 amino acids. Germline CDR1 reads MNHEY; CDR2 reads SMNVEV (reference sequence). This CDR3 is CAGCVDSTDGQYF. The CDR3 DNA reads TGTGCCGGTTGCGTGGATAGCACGGATGGGCAGTACTTC.

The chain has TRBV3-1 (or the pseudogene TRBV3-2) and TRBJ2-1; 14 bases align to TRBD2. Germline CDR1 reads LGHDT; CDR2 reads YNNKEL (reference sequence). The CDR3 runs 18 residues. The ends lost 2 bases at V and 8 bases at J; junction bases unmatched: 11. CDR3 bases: TGTGCCAGCAGCCAACTCCCTCCGGGACTAGCGGGAGTTCATGAGCAGTTCTTC. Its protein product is CASSQLPPGLAGVHEQFF.